This T cell receptor beta chain was sequenced for a study of T cell responses to AZD1222 COVID-19 vaccine. As for this clone: Its target is not known.

Study conclusions and caveats: Only after the peak T cell response were repertoires sampled. Donors were chiefly white British, with a greater number of females, and clonal diversity was perhaps underestimated. There were vaccine-associated CD4 TCRs across spike, dominant at 160-218 and 743-854.

The repertoire was sequenced with immunoSEQ multiplex PCR; TCRdb's copy has only in-frame clones and lacks some. Of roughly 140,000 clones listed, 90% to 95% were seen once; the top ten hold 2.8%. The TCR sequence derives from an adult in good health. Sequencing was performed on peripheral blood, taken on day 0 of MenACWY control vaccination.

The CDR3 protein is CASSELWTASGNTIYF. The DNA for the CDR3 is TGTGCCAGCAGTGAGCTCTGGACAGCCTCTGGAAACACCATATATTTT. The chain employs TRBV6-1 and TRBJ1-3; D is possibly TRBD1 (6 bases). The V end was cut by 3 bases, the J end by 0 bases, with 12 bases between. CDR3 length equals 16 residues. The V gene's germline CDR1 is MNHNS and CDR2 SASEGT.